These 14 T cell receptor beta chains were all obtained from the same sample, sequenced in a study of blood T cells in healthy people across ages. Using a J-beta primer mix together with a sample-barcoded 5' primer, a second PCR was run for roughly 6 to 11 cycles. TCRdb recomputed calls from the 5' RACE reads with MiXCR, one row per CDR3 protein. This sample yields 1.4 million or so distinct CDR3 sequences, of which about 42% are seen a single time; 4% belongs to the top ten. Input material: blood. The receptors originated from a woman younger than 30 in good health.

The chain joins TRBV6-5 to TRBJ2-7, with 10 bases fitting TRBD1. The end of the DNA is better explained by TRBJ2-4, so the J call may be wrong. This CDR3 region has 15 residues. The germline V gene encodes CDR1 MNHEY and CDR2 SVGAGI. CDR3 DNA: TGTGCCAGCAGACGGGACAGGGGAGACAGAAACATTCAGTACTTC. Translated, it gives CASRRDRGDRNIQYF.

This clonotype came up a few times. The chain carries TRBV3-1 and TRBJ2-1; D possibly corresponds to TRBD2 (6 bases). Trimming removed 4 bases at V and 1 base at J, with 14 bases between. The germline CDR1 and CDR2 sequences are LGHDT and YNNKEL (reference sequence). There are 16 residues in the CDR3. CDR3 amino acids: CASSPWTGESYNEQFF. Written as DNA, the CDR3 is TGTGCCAGCAGCCCGTGGACGGGGGAGTCCTACAATGAGCAGTTCTTC.

This clonotype was picked up one time. The chain joins TRBV6-5 to TRBJ2-5; D is possibly TRBD2 (6 bases). From germline, CDR1 is MNHEY and CDR2 SVGAGI. CDR3 size: 14 residues. Trimming left V 5 bases short and J 11 bases short, with 21 bases between. The CDR3 spells CASSAGPRYNEQYF. In DNA form, the CDR3 reads TGTGCCAGCAGTGCGGGGCCTAGGTACAATGAGCAGTACTTC.

This CDR3 is CASSLSWGSGYNEQFF. In DNA form, the CDR3 reads TGTGCCAGCAGTCTTTCTTGGGGTAGCGGCTACAATGAGCAGTTCTTC. The chain is built from TRBV27 and TRBJ2-1, with a tentative D call TRBD2 (6 bases). CDR3 size: 16 residues. The V end lost 5 bases, the J end lost 3 bases, and 17 bases lay between the germline ends. The germline V gene encodes CDR1 MNHEY and CDR2 SMNVEV (reference sequence).

This clonotype has only a few counts. This chain uses TRBV11-2 with TRBJ2-3; 7 positions match TRBD1. Germline CDR1 and CDR2: SGHAT and FQNNGV. Trimming at V came to 2 bases and at J to 2 bases, leaving 4 bases not matched to a gene. The CDR3 consists of 15 residues. The chain's CDR3 is CASSLNRGNTDTQYF. The CDR3 DNA reads as TGTGCCAGCAGCTTAAACAGGGGCAACACAGATACGCAGTATTTT.

This clonotype was found a few times. This chain links TRBV9 with TRBJ2-4; 8 bases are a match to TRBD2. The J call may not be correct, given that the DNA end is closer to TRBJ2-5. This CDR3 has 14 residues. The germline CDR1 and CDR2 sequences are SGDLS and YYNGEE. CDR3 coding DNA: TGTGCCAGCAGCACCGGCCGGGGGGGAGAGACCCAGTACTTC. Translating gives CASSTGRGGETQYF.

As regards this clonotype: At one boundary the junction diverges from the germline segment, which might be a read error. The rearrangement links TRBV4-3 to TRBJ1-1; 9 bases match TRBD1. Germline CDR1 LGHNA, CDR2 YSLEER. The CDR3 sequence is 17 residues long. CDR3 sequence: CASSQEYAGTGLTETFF. DNA for the CDR3: TGCGCCAGCAGCCAAGAATACGCCGGGACAGGGCTCACTGAAACTTTCTTT.

Only one count was recorded for this clonotype. This chain connects TRBV5-1 to TRBJ1-1; D gene unclear. V dropped 4 bases and J dropped 0 bases, with 16 bases sitting between them. CDR3 length: 16 residues. Germline V gene data show CDR1 as SGHRS and CDR2 as YFSETQ. The CDR3 here is CASSLRGGHMNTEAFF. In nucleotides, the CDR3 is TGCGCCAGCAGCCTCCGTGGTGGGCATATGAACACTGAAGCTTTCTTT.

This clonotype occurred a few times. This chain uses TRBV7-2 with TRBJ2-7; TRBD1 might be the D (6 bases). CDR3 length: 15 residues. Trimming left V 4 bases short and J 4 bases short, with 17 bases between. Germline lookup yields CDR1 SGHTA and CDR2 FQGNSA. CDR3 amino acids: CASSSGQLPPYEQYF. CDR3 DNA sequence: TGTGCCAGCAGCTCCGGACAGCTACCTCCGTACGAGCAGTACTTC. The entire variable domain, with the rest obtained from reference TRBV7-2 and TRBJ2-7, is as follows: GAGVSQSPSNKVTEKGKDVELRCDPISGHTALYWYRQSLGQGLEFLIYFQGNSAPDKSGLPSDRFSAERTGGSVSTLTIQRTQQEDSAVYLCASSSGQLPPYEQYFGPGTRLTVT.

V gene TRBV7-2 combines with J gene TRBJ2-1; TRBD2 matches at 9 bases. V shed 4 bases, J shed 9 bases, and the junction held 16 bases outside the gene matches. The CDR3 is 17 amino acids. Germline V gene sequence: CDR1 SGHTA, CDR2 FQGNSA. CDR3: CASSSPSLAGEPAEQFF. In nucleotides, the CDR3 is TGTGCCAGCAGCTCGCCCTCTTTAGCGGGAGAACCCGCTGAGCAGTTCTTC.

The chain couples TRBV12-3 or TRBV12-4 to TRBJ2-7, with D unclear. TRBJ2-5 explains the end of the DNA better; the J call may be wrong. The CDR3 spans 13 residues. For the CDR3, the DNA is TGTGCCAGCAGGCTAAGTAGCAGGGAGACCCAGTACTTC. This codes for CASRLSSRETQYF.

Regarding this clonotype: One end of the junction fails to match germline, which may point to a read error. This chain connects TRBV7-3 to TRBJ2-3; D is unresolved. The length of the CDR3 is 14 residues. The germline gives CDR1 SGHTA, CDR2 FQGTGA. CDR3 region: CAGSPNYPNRRQYF. The CDR3, as DNA: TGTGCCGGCAGCCCCAACTACCCGAATCGAAGGCAGTATTTT.

The V call is TRBV7-9, the J call TRBJ2-7; the D gene is possibly TRBD2 (5 bases). Trimming shortened V by 3 bases and J by 7 bases, and 13 bases separated the two germline ends. Germline CDR1 is SEHNR and CDR2 is FQNEAQ (reference sequence). This CDR3 region has 13 residues. CDR3 nucleotide sequence: TGTGCCAGCAGCTTGGACCTCTGGGAGGAGCAGTACTTC. Translation: CASSLDLWEEQYF.

The chain couples TRBV20-1 to TRBJ2-1; TRBD1 matches 9 bases. The CDR3 is 19 residues long. With 2 bases clipped from V and 0 bases from J, the junction kept 14 bases outside the gene matches. The V gene's germline CDR1 is DFQATT and CDR2 SNEGSKA (reference sequence). The CDR3 sequence is CSARKLRDRARSSYNEQFF. CDR3 in DNA: TGCAGTGCTAGAAAACTCCGGGACAGGGCAAGAAGCTCCTACAATGAGCAGTTCTTC.